The 8 T cell receptor beta chains below come from one sample, sequenced in a study of blood T cell repertoires in COVID-19. Here immunoSEQ multiplex PCR was the method, and the copy in TCRdb shows in-frame clones only, minus some. The sample records under 300,000 clones, 88% being singletons. Sequencing was performed on peripheral blood. The receptors originated from a woman aged 40 to 50 who had recovered from COVID-19.

This clone was seen more than once but under ten times. V and J are TRBV5-1 and TRBJ1-2; no definite D call. The CDR3 totals 12 residues. Germline V gene sequence: CDR1 SGHRS, CDR2 YFSETQ. V was cut by 0 bases and J by 6 bases, with 6 bases left in between. DNA for the CDR3: TGCGCCAGCAGCTTGGATGGAGATGGCTACACCTTC. Protein sequence: CASSLDGDGYTF. Full variable domain (remainder filled in from reference TRBV5-1 and TRBJ1-2): KAGVTQTPRYLIKTRGQQVTLSCSPISGHRSVSWYQQTPGQGLQFLFEYFSETQRNKGNFPGRFSGRQFSNSRSEMNVSTLELGDSALYLCASSLDGDGYTFGSGTRLTVV.

The chain recombines TRBV10-3 with TRBJ2-3; 12 bases are a match to TRBD2. The CDR3 has 15 residues. CDR1 and CDR2 (germline): ENHRY, SYGVKD. V shed 6 bases, J shed 3 bases, and the junction held 4 bases outside the gene matches. CDR3 in amino acids: CAISGGLAGTDTQYF. Written as DNA, the CDR3 is TGTGCCATCAGCGGAGGACTAGCGGGGACAGATACGCAGTATTTT.

V usage is TRBV28 and J usage is TRBJ1-4; the D gene is possibly TRBD1 (5 bases). Between the trimmed V and J ends, which lost 6 bases and 10 bases, there was a span of 21 bases. Germline V gene lookup returns CDR1 MDHEN and CDR2 SYDVKM. CDR3 size: 15 residues. The CDR3 coding sequence is TGTGCCAGCAGGCAGGGCGATCGTTTAAGTGGAAAACTGTTTTTT. Translating it yields CASRQGDRLSGKLFF.

The rearrangement uses TRBV28 and TRBJ2-5; a weak D match, TRBD1 (6 bases). The CDR3 runs to 16 residues. The V end lost 5 bases, the J end lost 5 bases, and 21 bases lay between the germline ends. Germline V lookup: CDR1 MDHEN, CDR2 SYDVKM. Written as DNA, the CDR3 is TGTGCCAGCAGTGGTGGGCAGGGGACGGTTATGGAGACCCAGTACTTC. Encoded protein: CASSGGQGTVMETQYF.

A remark on this clone: The same CDR3 can be traced to other DNA sequences in this sample. The chain is built from TRBV28 and TRBJ1-3, with TRBD1 matching 7 bases. With V trimmed by 3 bases and J by 2 bases, 1 base remained unmatched. The CDR3 contains 14 residues. CDR1 is MDHEN, CDR2 SYDVKM, per germline. The CDR3 DNA reads TGTGCCAGCAGTTTGACAGGGCCTGGAAACACCATATATTTT. Translated, it gives CASSLTGPGNTIYF.

The chain is built from TRBV6-6 and TRBJ1-4; 10 bases map to TRBD1. CDR1 and CDR2 from the germline V gene are MNHNY and SVGAGI (reference sequence). With V trimmed by 3 bases and J by 8 bases, 6 bases remained unmatched. This CDR3 is 15 amino acids long. The CDR3 spells CASSYKGQGLEKLFF. CDR3 nucleotides: TGTGCCAGCAGTTATAAGGGACAGGGGTTAGAAAAACTGTTTTTT.

The chain combines TRBV7-3 with TRBJ1-6; 9 bases are shared with TRBD1. With V trimmed by 3 bases and J by 3 bases, 3 bases remained unmatched. This CDR3 is 16 amino acids long. Germline V gene sequence: CDR1 SGHTA, CDR2 FQGTGA. The DNA for the CDR3 is TGTGCCAGCAGCTTCCGGGACAGGGACTATAATTCACCCCTCCACTTT. It translates to CASSFRDRDYNSPLHF. Using reference TRBV7-3 and TRBJ1-6 for the parts outside the CDR3, the full variable domain is GAGVSQTPSNKVTEKGKYVELRCDPISGHTALYWYRQSLGQGPEFLIYFQGTGAADDSGLPNDRFFAVRPEGSVSTLKIQRTERGDSAVYLCASSFRDRDYNSPLHFGNGTRLTVT.

The J gene is TRBJ2-1, the V gene TRBV24-1, with 10 bases aligning to TRBD2. The germline gives CDR1 KGHDR, CDR2 SFDVKD. This CDR3 has 14 residues. J gave up 7 bases and V 9 bases, and 8 bases lay outside the gene matches. This CDR3 reads CATEAGGYPNEQFF. In nucleotides, the CDR3 is TGTGCCACCGAAGCGGGAGGGTATCCGAATGAGCAGTTCTTC.